These T cell receptor beta chains were read from a single sample in a study of blood T cell repertoires in COVID-19. Libraries were prepared by immunoSEQ multiplex PCR; TCRdb keeps only in-frame clonotypes and omits some of them. In the table there are about 110,000 clones, over 75% of which are singletons. The sequenced sample was peripheral blood. These receptor sequences come from a woman between 50 and 59 years old with acute or convalescent COVID-19. CDR3s include the opening cysteine and the closing phenylalanine or tryptophan. The order of the fields is J gene, clone size, V gene, D gene, CDR3 protein, CDR3 DNA. The D gene is left open where the match is weak. Where a row states a size, it is once, few, many or the class of an expanded clone; other rows omit it.

>TRBJ2-3|NA|TRBV3-1/TRBV3-2|NA
CASSWGPPLDTQYF
TGTGCCAGCAGTTGGGGCCCTCCCTTAGATACGCAGTATTTT
>TRBJ2-7|NA|TRBV12-3/TRBV12-4|TRBD2
CASSQLARYEQYF
TGTGCCAGCAGTCAACTAGCGAGGTACGAGCAGTACTTC
>TRBJ2-5|NA|TRBV2|NA
CASSPSTATETQYF
TGTGCCAGCAGCCCTTCCACCGCTACGGAGACCCAGTACTTC
>TRBJ1-1|NA|TRBV2|TRBD1
CASSVDRGRAEAFF
TGTGCCAGCAGTGTGGACAGGGGAAGAGCTGAAGCTTTCTTT
>TRBJ1-5|NA|TRBV5-5|NA
CASSFSGALGNQPQHF
TGTGCCAGCAGCTTTTCAGGGGCACTAGGCAATCAGCCCCAGCATTTT
>TRBJ2-7|NA|TRBV19|NA
CASSITGSYEQYF
TGTGCCAGTAGTATAACAGGATCCTACGAGCAGTACTTC
>TRBJ1-6|few|TRBV28|TRBD1
CASRSSGTGGYNSPLHF
TGTGCCAGCAGGTCTTCCGGGACAGGGGGATATAATTCACCCCTCCACTTT
>TRBJ1-4|once|TRBV5-1|TRBD1
CASQLGQGLSEKLFF
TGCGCCAGCCAGCTTGGACAGGGTCTGAGTGAAAAACTGTTTTTT
>TRBJ2-3|NA|TRBV18|NA
CASSPWASTDTQYF
TGTGCCAGCTCACCATGGGCTAGCACAGATACGCAGTATTTT
>TRBJ1-4|NA|TRBV12-5|TRBD1
CASGLGTGQGEKLFF
TGTGCTAGTGGTCTCGGGACAGGCCAAGGGGAAAAACTGTTTTTT
>TRBJ2-4|NA|TRBV11-2|NA
CASSPTTGQAKNIQYF
TGTGCCAGCAGCCCCACCACGGGTCAAGCCAAAAACATTCAGTACTTC
>TRBJ2-1|NA|TRBV5-5|TRBD1
CASSSSRGNSYNEQFF
TGTGCCAGCAGCTCCTCCAGGGGGAACTCCTACAATGAGCAGTTCTTC
>TRBJ1-6|NA|TRBV28|NA
CATGQRNSPLHF
TGTGCCACCGGACAGCGAAATTCACCCCTCCACTTT
>TRBJ2-6|NA|TRBV18|NA
CASSPVERSSGANVLTF
TGTGCCAGCTCACCAGTCGAAAGGAGCTCTGGGGCCAACGTCCTGACTTTC
>TRBJ1-6|NA|TRBV19|TRBD1
CASGDRINSPLHF
TGTGCCAGCGGGGACAGGATAAATTCACCCCTCCACTTT
>TRBJ1-1|NA|TRBV5-1|TRBD1
CASSLEEGAWAEAFF
TGCGCCAGCAGCTTGGAAGAGGGGGCTTGGGCTGAAGCTTTCTTT